These T cell receptor beta chains were read from a single sample in a study of blood T cell repertoires in COVID-19. Only in-frame clones appear in the TCRdb table, and some are missing; sequencing was by immunoSEQ multiplex PCR. The sample has 200,000 or so clones, 80% to 90% seen once. Sequencing was performed on peripheral blood. The receptors derive from a man between 65 and 79 years old with active or convalescent COVID-19. CDR3s include the opening cysteine and the closing phenylalanine or tryptophan. Size is omitted from some rows. Given values are once, few, many or a class for expanded clones.

CDR3	V	size	J
CASRRAGPGGYTF	TRBV27	-	TRBJ1-2
CASSYLQETQYF	TRBV6-2/TRBV6-3	-	TRBJ2-5
CASGTGTGYNEQFF	TRBV12-5	-	TRBJ2-1
CATSTQREVEDTQYF	TRBV24-1	many	TRBJ2-3
CASRKRGYEQYF	TRBV6-5	few	TRBJ2-7
CASSSLQTNNEQFF	TRBV5-1	-	TRBJ2-1
CASSPKQLNYGYTF	TRBV18	-	TRBJ1-2
CSASLEGWETQYF	TRBV20-1	-	TRBJ2-5
CAIRATGELSPEKLFF	TRBV10-3	-	TRBJ1-4
CASQSPGQNKGTSGGSVTDTQYF	TRBV5-1	-	TRBJ2-3
CASVDPGDGGYTF	TRBV12-3/TRBV12-4	-	TRBJ1-2
CATRTGGANVLTF	TRBV19	-	TRBJ2-6
CASCQGGNEQFF	TRBV28	-	TRBJ2-1
CASSLMTRNEQFF	TRBV7-2	once	TRBJ2-1
CASSKGFPGSGGQPQHF	TRBV21-1	-	TRBJ1-5
CASSQGQINSPLHF	TRBV3-1/TRBV3-2	-	TRBJ1-6
CSVGSPTGETQYF	TRBV29-1	once	TRBJ2-5
CASSYFGQGDYGYTF	TRBV6-6	-	TRBJ1-2
CASTPWAGKRGTDTQYF	TRBV28	-	TRBJ2-3
CATSRAPPGLAQETQYF	TRBV15	once	TRBJ2-5
CASGRGDSNQPQHF	TRBV5-8	-	TRBJ1-5
CASSASGTGANEQYF	TRBV9	-	TRBJ2-7
CASSLATGGDTEAFF	TRBV9	-	TRBJ1-1
CAISGHRRGGGTDTQYF	TRBV10-3	-	TRBJ2-3
CASSPGTGLDTQYF	TRBV18	-	TRBJ2-3
CASSSRAFTDTQYF	TRBV19	-	TRBJ2-3
CASRGTARGYTF	TRBV12-3/TRBV12-4	-	TRBJ1-2
CATSGIAGSQYF	TRBV24-1	-	TRBJ2-3
CASSYQTGGSYDTEAFF	TRBV6-2/TRBV6-3	-	TRBJ1-1
CASSYLYEQYF	TRBV11-2	-	TRBJ2-7
CATSRAVGLGPLSLTQYF	TRBV15	-	TRBJ2-3
CASSWSGEGELFF	TRBV19	-	TRBJ2-2
CASSPAYRSSSGNTIYF	TRBV18	-	TRBJ1-3
CASSQFRGPSTGELFF	TRBV14	-	TRBJ2-2
CASSFREIQYF	TRBV5-4	-	TRBJ2-5
CASSQKQGPDTQYF	TRBV4-1	-	TRBJ2-3
CASSQTGTAPIYEQYF	TRBV28	-	TRBJ2-7
CASSETSYDQFF	TRBV19	once	TRBJ2-1
CASVPGGSGGPHNEQFF	TRBV19	-	TRBJ2-1
CASSEGGRNPAETQYF	TRBV6-1	-	TRBJ2-5
CASSQRSRTDTQYF	TRBV14	-	TRBJ2-3
CASSLVGQGASYEQYF	TRBV5-1	-	TRBJ2-7
CAISESAATNEKLFF	TRBV10-3	-	TRBJ1-4
CASSLRVGTGINQPQHF	TRBV28	-	TRBJ1-5
CASSQGLAVNTGELFF	TRBV5-4	-	TRBJ2-2
CASSWGSPTGNTEAFF	TRBV5-4	-	TRBJ1-1
CASSSGGFGANVLTF	TRBV11-2	few	TRBJ2-6
CASSRGQRGTSSETQYF	TRBV5-1	-	TRBJ2-5
CASTPKFGTGPYEQYF	TRBV19	once	TRBJ2-7
CASSLETGTSPLHF	TRBV7-9	-	TRBJ1-6
CASSLRGYTTNEKLFF	TRBV7-2	-	TRBJ1-4
CASSIVGHPSGANVLTF	TRBV19	-	TRBJ2-6
CASSILAGGRTDTQYF	TRBV28	-	TRBJ2-3
CASSLGSSENTGELFF	TRBV11-3	-	TRBJ2-2
CATSPTVTGELFF	TRBV24-1	-	TRBJ2-2